The following is a T cell receptor beta chain sequence with its context. The specificity of this receptor is unknown. No qualities accompany the bases; no much larger clone lies one base away. Measured from the cysteine to the phenylalanine, the CDR3 is 16 residues long. The entry retains the CDR3 DNA only, 48 bases that are in frame from base 1. Via the germline V gene, CDR1 is WSHSY and CDR2 SAAADI. Trimmed from V: 6 bases; trimmed from J: 7 bases; junction bases lacking a gene match: 11. This sample was included in a study of CD4 T cells in relation to SARS-CoV-2 and coronaviruses (dated by TCRdb to the early 2020s). About the full investigation: In the ViraFEST assay, PBMCs were grown with antigen for nine to eleven days, and TCR beta CDR3s were then sequenced to identify antigen-specific clonal expansions. An HIV-1 Nef peptide pool or a culture without peptide was used as the negative reference condition. Shared crossreactive spike epitopes were mapped to their HLA restriction using patient-derived lymphoblastoid cell lines. At the level of individual TCR clonotypes, the study evaluated whether memory CD4+ T cells crossreact between the spike proteins of SARS-CoV-2 and those of common cold coronaviruses. The Adaptive Biotechnologies TCR-sequencing kit was used to sequence samples from three pre-COVID donors and the naive versus memory experiments, while other data came from Illumina-based sequencing. For other donors in the study, expansion assays were sequenced with a different, Illumina-based TCR-beta assay.

CD4+ T cells from unexposed donors were collected before the COVID-19 pandemic (2011-2018). Following 10 days of culture, the EasySep CD4+ T cell isolation kit was used to isolate CD4+ T cells. As far as cell numbers permitted, CD4+ T cells from unexposed donors were tested for reactivity against SARS-CoV-2 S and N as well as four spike pools from common cold coronaviruses. PBMCs were cultured at a few million per well in IMDM supplemented with approximately 5% human AB serum and 9 to 10 IU/ml IL-2. Half of the culture medium was replaced with fresh IL-2-containing medium on days 3 and 7. Triplicate replicate wells were generally used for each peptide culture condition. Leukapheresis product for the unexposed donors was purchased commercially. Ficoll-Paque PLUS gradient centrifugation was used to isolate PBMCs from leukapheresis product or whole blood. PBMCs were either used fresh in the expansion assay or cryopreserved at -140 degrees C. The QIAamp Micro DNA Kit was used to extract genomic DNA from the CD4+ T cells.

The research as a whole found: Since the crossreactivity analysis centred on spike protein, crossreactivity against other viral proteins was not assessed. About 65% of donors had memory CD4+ clonotypes that crossrecognized SARS-CoV-2 and at least one common cold coronavirus spike. Pre-pandemic and post-infection samples were not both contributed by any donor, so tracing of the source of pre-existing responses was limited. Significantly weaker SARS-CoV-2-driven expansion was shown by crossreactive clones than by monoreactive clones, consistent with antigenic imprinting. The study was limited by small numbers of patients and tested TCRs.

Preparation of the library involved the immunoSEQ multiplex PCR assay. As for the authors' bioinformatics: During preprocessing, nonproductive sequences were removed, as were CDR3s that did not start with C, did not end with F or W, or were shorter than 7 amino acids. The MANAFEST web app identified antigen-specific clonotypes based on expansion compared with the reference and other culture wells. To be counted as positive, a clone had to show significant expansion compared with the reference culture, at an FDR below 0.05, in 2 of 3 replicate wells. Positive clones also required significant expansion versus all other tandem wells and an odds ratio above 5. Pairwise Levenshtein distance, computed with the stringdist R package after three terminal residues were trimmed from each end, was used as the measure of CDR3 homology. The source is immuneACCESS, and TCRdb retained only in-frame sequences with V and J called. Part of the clones is not carried over; for the studies checked, unresolved V genes explain less than half of this, and the remainder is unexplained. V and J calls plus clone size are reproduced from that table; the DNA served to infer D and trimming. The sample table lists about 16,000 clones, about 77% of them with a count of one. The top ten hold approximately 10% of the sample.

The source is a human donor in good health. In this chain, TRBV10-2 is recombined with TRBJ2-2, with 10 junctional bases fitting TRBD2. Sequences were obtained from CD4+ T cells from PBMCs, cultured in vitro. The DNA sequence is TGCGCCAGCAGATCACTTAGCGGGAGGTTCGGCGGGGAGCTGTTTTTT. Its product reads: CASRSLSGRFGGELFF.